This T cell receptor (beta chain) originates from a study of blood T cell repertoires in COVID-19. Overall study context: Sites across the United States, Italy and Spain contributed samples from acute and convalescent COVID-19. PBMCs, B-cell-depleted T cells, or T cells were the source of the cDNA or gDNA that made up the material.

Original methodology: It was from reference gene primer amplification that nucleated cell counts were estimated. The table came from immunoSEQ multiplex PCR; TCRdb's copy has only in-frame clones and leaves some out. V, J and clone size reflect that table, while D and trimming were determined from the DNA. The sample gives around 190,000 clones, around 80% of which show up once; roughly 6.8% is in the top ten. V shed 3 bases and J shed 3 bases, with 9 bases lying between them. This CDR3 has 13 amino acids. In germline, CDR1 is SGHTA, CDR2 FQGNSA. The chain has TRBV7-2 and TRBJ2-7; D is perhaps TRBD2 (5 bases). The material sequenced was peripheral blood. The sequence came from a human donor in a cohort sampled during active COVID-19. CDR3 coding DNA: TGTGCCAGCAGCTTTTGGGAGAGCTACGAGCAGTACTTC. It codes for CASSFWESYEQYF.